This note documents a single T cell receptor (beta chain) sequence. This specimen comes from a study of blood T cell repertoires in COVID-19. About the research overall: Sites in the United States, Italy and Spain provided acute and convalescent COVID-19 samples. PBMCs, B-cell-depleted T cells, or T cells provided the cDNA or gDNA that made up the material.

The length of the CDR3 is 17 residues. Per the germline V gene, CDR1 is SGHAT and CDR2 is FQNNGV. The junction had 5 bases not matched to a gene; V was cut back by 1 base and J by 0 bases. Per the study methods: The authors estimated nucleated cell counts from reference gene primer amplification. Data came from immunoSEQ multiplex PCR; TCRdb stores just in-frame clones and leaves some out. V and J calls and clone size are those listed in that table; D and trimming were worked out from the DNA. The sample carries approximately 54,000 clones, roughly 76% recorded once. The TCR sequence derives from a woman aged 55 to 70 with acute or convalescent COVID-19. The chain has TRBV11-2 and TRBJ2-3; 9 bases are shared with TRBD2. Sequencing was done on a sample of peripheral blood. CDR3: CASSLVSSGTSTDTQYF. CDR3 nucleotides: TGTGCCAGCAGCTTAGTTTCTAGCGGGACAAGCACAGATACGCAGTATTTT. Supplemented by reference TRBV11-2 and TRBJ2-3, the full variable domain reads EAGVAQSPRYKIIEKRQSVAFWCNPISGHATLYWYQQILGQGPKLLIQFQNNGVVDDSQLPKDRFSAERLKGVDSTLKIQPAKLEDSAVYLCASSLVSSGTSTDTQYFGPGTRLTVL.